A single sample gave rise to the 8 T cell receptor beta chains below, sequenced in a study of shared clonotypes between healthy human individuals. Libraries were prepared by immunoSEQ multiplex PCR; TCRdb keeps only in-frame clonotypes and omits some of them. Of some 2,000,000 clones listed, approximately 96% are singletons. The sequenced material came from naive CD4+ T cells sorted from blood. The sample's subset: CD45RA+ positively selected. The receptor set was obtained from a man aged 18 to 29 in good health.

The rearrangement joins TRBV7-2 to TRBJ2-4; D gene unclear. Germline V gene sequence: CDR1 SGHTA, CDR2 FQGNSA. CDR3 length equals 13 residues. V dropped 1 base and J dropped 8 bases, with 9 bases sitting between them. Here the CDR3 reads CASSLELGYIQYF. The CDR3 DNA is TGTGCCAGCAGCTTAGAGTTAGGATACATTCAGTACTTC.

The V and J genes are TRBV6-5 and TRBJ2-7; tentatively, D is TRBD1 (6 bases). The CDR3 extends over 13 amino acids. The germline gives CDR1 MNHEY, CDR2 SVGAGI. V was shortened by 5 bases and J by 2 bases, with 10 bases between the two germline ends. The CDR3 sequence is CASSDTGTYEQYF. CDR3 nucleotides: TGTGCCAGCAGTGACACAGGGACCTACGAGCAGTACTTC.

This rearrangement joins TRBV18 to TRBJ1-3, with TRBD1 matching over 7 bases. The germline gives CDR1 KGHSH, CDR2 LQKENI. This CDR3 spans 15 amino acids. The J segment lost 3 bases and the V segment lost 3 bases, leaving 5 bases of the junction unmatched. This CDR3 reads CASSPEGASGNTIYF. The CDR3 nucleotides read TGTGCCAGCTCACCCGAGGGGGCAAGTGGAAACACCATATATTTT.

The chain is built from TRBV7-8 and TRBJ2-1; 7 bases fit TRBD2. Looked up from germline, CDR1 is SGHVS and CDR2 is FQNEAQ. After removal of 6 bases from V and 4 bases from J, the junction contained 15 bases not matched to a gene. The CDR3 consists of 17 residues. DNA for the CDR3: TGTGCCAGCAGTCAACCCAGCCGCGGGAGTTGGTACAATGAGCAGTTCTTC. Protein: CASSQPSRGSWYNEQFF.

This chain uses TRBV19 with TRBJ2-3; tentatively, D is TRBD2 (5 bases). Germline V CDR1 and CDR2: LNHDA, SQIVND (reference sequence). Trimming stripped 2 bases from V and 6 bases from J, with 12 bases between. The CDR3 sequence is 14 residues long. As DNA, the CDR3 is TGTGCCAGTAGTATATGGTCCGGGAAGGATACGCAGTATTTT. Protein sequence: CASSIWSGKDTQYF.

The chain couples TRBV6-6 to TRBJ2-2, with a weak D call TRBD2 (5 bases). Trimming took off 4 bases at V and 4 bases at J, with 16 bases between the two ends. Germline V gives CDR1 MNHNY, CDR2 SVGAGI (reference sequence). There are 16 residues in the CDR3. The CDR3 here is CASSSSGIPGTGELFF. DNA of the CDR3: TGTGCCAGCAGTTCATCCGGGATCCCAGGCACCGGGGAGCTGTTTTTT.

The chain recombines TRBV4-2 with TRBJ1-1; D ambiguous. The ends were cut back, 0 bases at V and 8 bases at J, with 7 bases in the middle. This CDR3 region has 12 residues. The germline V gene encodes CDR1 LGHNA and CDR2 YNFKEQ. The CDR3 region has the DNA TGTGCCAGCAGCCAAGACGGAATGGAAGCTTTCTTT. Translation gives CASSQDGMEAFF.

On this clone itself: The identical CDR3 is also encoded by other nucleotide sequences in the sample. This CDR3 reads CASSPYGYTF. The CDR3, as DNA: TGTGCCAGCAGCCCCTATGGCTACACCTTC. J is TRBJ1-2 and V is TRBV11-3; D call uncertain. This CDR3 comprises 10 residues. The V gene's germline CDR1 is SGHNT and CDR2 YENEEA. V gave up 5 bases and J gave up 4 bases, with 2 bases separating them.